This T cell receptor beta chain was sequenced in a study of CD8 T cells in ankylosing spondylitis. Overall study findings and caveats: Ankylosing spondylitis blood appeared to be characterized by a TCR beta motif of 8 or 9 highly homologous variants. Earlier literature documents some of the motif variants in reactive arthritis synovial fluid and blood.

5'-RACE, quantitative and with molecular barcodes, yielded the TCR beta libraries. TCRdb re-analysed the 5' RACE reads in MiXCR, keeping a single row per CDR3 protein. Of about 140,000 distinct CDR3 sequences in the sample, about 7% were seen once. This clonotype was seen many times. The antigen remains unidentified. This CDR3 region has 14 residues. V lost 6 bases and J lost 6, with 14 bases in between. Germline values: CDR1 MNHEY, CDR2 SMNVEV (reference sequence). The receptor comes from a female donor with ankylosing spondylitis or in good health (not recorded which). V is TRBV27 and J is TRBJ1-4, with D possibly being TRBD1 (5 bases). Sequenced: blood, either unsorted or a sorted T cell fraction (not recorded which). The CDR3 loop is CASRVGTGDEKLFF. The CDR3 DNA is TGTGCCAGCAGAGTCGGGACCGGGGATGAAAAACTGTTTTTT.